This record looks at one T cell receptor beta chain sequence and its context. Data came from immunoSEQ multiplex PCR; TCRdb stores just in-frame clones and leaves some out. This table holds more than 120,000 clones, around 88% found once. This entry comes from a study of radiation and T cells in renal cell carcinoma. Time point described: blood 4 weeks post-SBRT, at nephrectomy. Described treatment: 15 Gy SBRT to primary tumor, nephrectomy 4 weeks later. The CDR3 spans 11 residues. V was cut by 1 base and J by 7 bases, with 5 bases left in between. Per germline, CDR1 SGHKS and CDR2 YYEKEE (reference sequence).

The starting material was blood, obtained from a patient whose treatment included radiotherapy and nephrectomy. The receptor comes from a woman between 45 and 65 years old with renal cell carcinoma. V gene TRBV5-5 combines with J gene TRBJ1-2; D is undetermined. CDR3 nucleotides: TGTGCCAGCAGCTTGTGGGCTGGCTACACCTTC. Residues: CASSLWAGYTF. Full variable domain (missing parts from reference TRBV5-5 and TRBJ1-2): DAGVTQSPTHLIKTRGQQVTLRCSPISGHKSVSWYQQVLGQGPQFIFQYYEKEERGRGNFPDRFSARQFPNYSSELNVNALLLGDSALYLCASSLWAGYTFGSGTRLTVV.